Below, 2 T cell receptor beta chains from the same sample are listed, as sequenced in a study of T cells after yellow fever vaccination. TCRdb itself ran the 5' RACE reads through MiXCR, one entry per CDR3 protein. The sample holds 150,000 to 200,000 distinct CDR3 sequences, approximately 11% seen once. Sequenced material: CD8+ T cells sorted from PBMCs, taken 15 days after the yellow fever booster vaccination. These receptors all stem from a man aged 18 to 30 who received the YFV17D yellow fever vaccine.

This clonotype was detected only a few times. This chain joins TRBV27 and TRBJ2-7, with D possibly being TRBD1 (6 bases). V lost 1 base to trimming and J lost 5 bases, with 9 bases between them. The CDR3 length is 13 residues. CDR1 MNHEY and CDR2 SMNVEV come from the germline V gene (reference sequence). The CDR3 reads CASSLYRDHEQYV. CDR3 nucleotide sequence: TGTGCCAGCAGTTTATACAGGGACCACGAGCAGTACGTC.

There are a few counts of this clonotype. The rearrangement uses TRBV7-9 and TRBJ2-3; 7 bases agree with TRBD2. Germline loops: CDR1 SEHNR, CDR2 FQNEAQ (reference sequence). Unmatched junction bases numbered 7, after V lost 2 bases and J lost 2 bases. The length of the CDR3 is 16 residues. CDR3 sequence: CASSLTLAASTDTQYF. DNA for the CDR3: TGTGCCAGCAGCTTAACCCTAGCGGCCTCCACAGATACGCAGTATTTT. The whole variable domain, remainder taken from reference TRBV7-9 and TRBJ2-3, is DTGVSQNPRHKITKRGQNVTFRCDPISEHNRLYWYRQTLGQGPEFLTYFQNEAQLEKSRLLSDRFSAERPKGSFSTLEIQRTEQGDSAMYLCASSLTLAASTDTQYFGPGTRLTVL.